Listed here are 25 T cell receptor beta chains from one sample, sequenced in a study of T cells expressing NK-cell markers. TCRdb re-analyzed the 5' RACE reads; it lists each CDR3 protein once, without DNA. Found here are 350,000 to 500,000 distinct CDR3 sequences; the top ten clones hold about 7.1%. Specimen: blood T cells: a sorted CD56 or NKG2C T cell subset, CD4+ or CD8+ T cells, or bulk PBMC T cells (not recorded which). The receptors shown here come from a woman aged 18 to 75 in good health.

This chain connects TRBV2 to TRBJ1-2. The germline gives CDR1 SNHLY, CDR2 FYNNEI. This CDR3 is 11 amino acids long. CDR3 loop: CASSEFSGYTF.

The V and J genes are TRBV5-1 and TRBJ2-6; TCRdb names TRBD2, which stays unverified in the absence of DNA. CDR1 SGHRS and CDR2 YFSETQ come from the germline V gene. The CDR3 sequence is 20 residues long. CDR3 amino acids: CASSSGLAGGVDSGANVLTF.

The J gene is TRBJ2-3, the V gene TRBV20-1; TCRdb's D call, TRBD1, is unchecked because there is no DNA. CDR1 and CDR2 (germline): DFQATT, SNEGSKA (reference sequence). The CDR3 has 14 amino acids. CDR3 protein: CSNAGDLSTDTQYF.

The chain combines TRBV2 with TRBJ1-3. This CDR3 has 15 residues. In germline, CDR1 is SNHLY, CDR2 FYNNEI. The chain's CDR3 is CASSEGAGAGNTIYF.

V gene TRBV4-3 combines with J gene TRBJ2-5. The CDR3 is made up of 15 amino acids. Germline V gene data show CDR1 as LGHNA and CDR2 as YSLEER. CDR3 sequence: CASSPGLRSQETQYF.

This CDR3 is CASSFGTGGSPLHF. The chain uses TRBV5-1 and TRBJ1-6; TCRdb's assignment of TRBD1 cannot be checked, as there is no DNA. Germline values: CDR1 SGHRS, CDR2 YFSETQ. The CDR3 has 14 amino acids.

The J gene is TRBJ2-1, the V gene TRBV12-3 or TRBV12-4; TCRdb gives TRBD1 as the D gene, but with no DNA this cannot be confirmed. The CDR3 runs to 15 residues. CDR3 residues: CASSFSRGAYNEQFF.

The rearrangement uses TRBV2 and TRBJ2-3; without DNA, the TCRdb call of TRBD1 cannot be checked. Germline V gene data show CDR1 as SNHLY and CDR2 as FYNNEI. This CDR3 comprises 15 residues. CDR3 in amino acids: CASSDWRGITDTQYF.

V usage is TRBV5-1 and J usage is TRBJ2-5; with no DNA, the TCRdb D assignment of TRBD1 cannot be verified. Germline CDR1 SGHRS, CDR2 YFSETQ. This CDR3 region has 14 residues. The chain's CDR3 is CASRADSVSETQYF.

The chain uses TRBV25-1 and TRBJ2-7; TCRdb names TRBD2, which stays unverified in the absence of DNA. The V gene's germline CDR1 is MGHDK and CDR2 SYGVNS. This CDR3 comprises 18 residues. CDR3 sequence: CASSHFGSSGNRDHEQYF.

The J gene is TRBJ2-1, the V gene TRBV7-8; TCRdb lists TRBD2, though no DNA is available to test this call. Germline V CDR1 and CDR2: SGHVS, FQNEAQ. The length of the CDR3 is 18 residues. The CDR3 sequence is CASSLVAGGFNSYNEQFF.

The chain uses TRBV7-2 and TRBJ2-1; as DNA is missing, the TRBD2 call by TCRdb cannot be tested. From germline, CDR1 is SGHTA and CDR2 FQGNSA. The CDR3 has 14 residues. CDR3 sequence reads: CASSLAFSSYEQFF.

This chain joins TRBV25-1 and TRBJ2-1; the D call of TRBD2 rests on TCRdb alone, since no DNA is present to check it. This CDR3 is 16 amino acids long. CDR1 and CDR2 (germline): MGHDK, SYGVNS. The CDR3 sequence is CASSEPGGGRGNEQFF.

V gene TRBV20-1 combines with J gene TRBJ2-1; TCRdb's D call, TRBD2, is unchecked because there is no DNA. Germline loops: CDR1 DFQATT, CDR2 SNEGSKA (reference sequence). The CDR3 is made up of 14 amino acids. Here the CDR3 reads CSARLAGGPNEQFF.

V usage is TRBV6-6 and J usage is TRBJ1-4. CDR1 is MNHNY, CDR2 SVGAGI, per germline (reference sequence). This CDR3 spans 12 amino acids. Here the CDR3 reads CASRPVREKLFF.

The chain employs TRBV18 and TRBJ1-4. CDR1 and CDR2 (germline): KGHSH, LQKENI. The CDR3 length is 14 residues. The CDR3 reads CASSTEGWSEKLFF.

The chain combines TRBV6-1 with TRBJ1-3. The CDR3 length is 15 residues. CDR1 and CDR2 (germline): MNHNS, SASEGT. CDR3 amino acids: CASSERDGYRNTIYF.

The chain is built from TRBV5-5 and TRBJ1-4. Germline values: CDR1 SGHKS, CDR2 YYEKEE (reference sequence). CDR3 size: 12 residues. CDR3 amino acids: CASSLPNEKLFF.

This sequence joins TRBV7-3 and TRBJ2-1. Germline V CDR1 and CDR2: SGHTA, FQGTGA. This CDR3 spans 15 amino acids. The CDR3 reads CASSFGGSSYNEQFF.

The V gene is TRBV5-4, the J gene TRBJ1-2. Germline CDR1 and CDR2: SGHNT and YYREEE (reference sequence). The CDR3 is 14 residues long. The CDR3 region is CASSLVTTFYGYTF.

The rearrangement uses TRBV4-2 and TRBJ2-3; TCRdb gives TRBD2 as the D gene, but with no DNA this cannot be confirmed. Germline V gene data show CDR1 as LGHNA and CDR2 as YNFKEQ. The CDR3 covers 18 residues. The CDR3 spells CASSQEVGLAPATDTQYF.

The CDR3 is CATSDGSAADNEKLFF. The chain recombines TRBV24-1 with TRBJ1-4. The length of the CDR3 is 16 residues. Germline values: CDR1 KGHDR, CDR2 SFDVKD.

The chain combines TRBV20-1 with TRBJ2-7; the D gene TCRdb calls, TRBD2, cannot be checked with no DNA. Germline assignment: CDR1 DFQATT and CDR2 SNEGSKA (reference sequence). The CDR3 consists of 16 residues. CDR3 residues: CSARDGQVSGIGEQYF.

The CDR3 loop reads CSARPRTGGPGELFF. The rearrangement links TRBV20-1 to TRBJ2-2; TCRdb gives TRBD1 as the D gene, but with no DNA this cannot be confirmed. The CDR3 totals 15 residues. Germline assignment: CDR1 DFQATT and CDR2 SNEGSKA (reference sequence).

This CDR3 reads CSARTTTDTQYF. The rearrangement joins TRBV20-1 to TRBJ2-3. CDR1 DFQATT and CDR2 SNEGSKA come from the germline V gene (reference sequence). The CDR3 contains 12 residues.